These 5 T cell receptor beta chains were all obtained from the same sample, sequenced in a study of blood T cell repertoires in COVID-19. Generated by immunoSEQ multiplex PCR, the TCRdb table keeps only in-frame clones and is missing some. This sample has about 110,000 clones; approximately 88% occur once, and the top ten carry more than 4%. Source material: peripheral blood. Receptor source: a human donor in a cohort sampled during active COVID-19.

The rearrangement links TRBV11-2 to TRBJ1-3; D is uncertain. The V gene lost 5 bases and the J gene lost 1 base, with 9 bases spanning the gap. Germline V gene lookup returns CDR1 SGHAT and CDR2 FQNNGV. The CDR3 consists of 14 residues. The CDR3 region is CASSPEVSGNTIYF. In DNA, the CDR3 is TGTGCCAGCAGCCCCGAGGTTTCTGGAAACACCATATATTTT.

This clone was observed once. The V call is TRBV5-5, the J call TRBJ1-1; D remains unclear. V was clipped by 0 bases and J by 4 bases, with 10 bases between them. The germline CDR1 and CDR2 sequences are SGHKS and YYEKEE (reference sequence). This CDR3 is built from 14 residues. The CDR3 region is CASSLVYGFTEAFF. The DNA for the CDR3 is TGTGCCAGCAGCTTGGTCTACGGGTTCACTGAAGCTTTCTTT. Supplemented by reference TRBV5-5 and TRBJ1-1, the full variable domain reads DAGVTQSPTHLIKTRGQQVTLRCSPISGHKSVSWYQQVLGQGPQFIFQYYEKEERGRGNFPDRFSARQFPNYSSELNVNALLLGDSALYLCASSLVYGFTEAFFGQGTRLTVV.

The chain uses TRBV25-1 and TRBJ2-1, with a weak D call TRBD2 (5 bases). V was pared by 8 bases and J by 5 bases, with 19 bases between. This CDR3 region has 15 residues. CDR1 MGHDK and CDR2 SYGVNS come from the germline V gene. The CDR3 reads CASASWESLNNEQFF. CDR3 in DNA: TGTGCCAGCGCCTCGTGGGAGTCGCTTAACAATGAGCAGTTCTTC. Filled out from reference TRBV25-1 and TRBJ2-1, the complete variable domain reads EADIYQTPRYLVIGTGKKITLECSQTMGHDKMYWYQQDPGMELHLIHYSYGVNSTEKGDLSSESTVSRIRTEHFPLTLESARPSHTSQYLCASASWESLNNEQFFGPGTRLTVL.

The chain couples TRBV10-1 to TRBJ1-1; D possibly corresponds to TRBD1 (5 bases). The CDR3 contains 13 residues. CDR1 WNHNN and CDR2 SYGVQD come from the germline V gene (reference sequence). The V end lost 2 bases, the J end lost 5 bases, and 9 bases lay between the germline ends. CDR3 amino acids: CASSEISGTEAFF. The CDR3 coding sequence is TGCGCCAGCAGTGAGATCTCAGGGACTGAAGCTTTCTTT.

The chain employs TRBV12-5 and TRBJ2-3; no firm D call. This CDR3 contains 17 residues. Germline CDR1 reads LGHNT; CDR2 reads FRNRAP. V was clipped by 2 bases and J by 1 base, with 16 bases between them. CDR3 DNA: TGTGCTAGTGGTTTGCCACATCCCTACGAGGGCACAGATACGCAGTATTTT. This sequence encodes CASGLPHPYEGTDTQYF.